This entry is about one TCR beta chain. The sample originates from a study of blood T cell repertoires in COVID-19. The germline CDR1 and CDR2 sequences are MNHEY and SMNVEV (reference sequence). Between the trimmed V and J ends, which lost 5 bases and 6 bases, there was a span of 31 bases. The CDR3 loop spans 20 amino acids. Original processing notes: By means of reference gene primer amplification, nucleated cell counts were estimated. Sequenced by immunoSEQ multiplex PCR; TCRdb stores in-frame clones only, minus some. That table gives V, J and clone size, and the DNA gave D and trimming. The sample consists of approximately 270,000 clones, 89% of them appearing once. Membership in each cohort depended on participant-reported clinical history. Recovered Cohort 3 donors showed two negative PCRs, clearance, or symptom resolution.

The rearrangement joins TRBV27 to TRBJ2-2; weak D call: TRBD2 (9 bases). Material for sequencing was PBMCs or T cells enriched from blood (not recorded which). The clonotype comes from a woman in her sixties who had recovered from COVID-19. The CDR3 coding sequence is TGTGCCAGCAGTCTAGGACAGGGTTTGTGGCGGGAGGGCCGGGCCGGGGAGCTGTTTTTT. It yields the protein CASSLGQGLWREGRAGELFF.